The rows below give T cell receptor beta chains drawn from one sample of a study of OX40 agonist ivuxolimab in advanced cancers. This table comes from immunoSEQ multiplex PCR, and its TCRdb copy is limited to in-frame clones, with some not included. The sample contains roughly 92,000 clones, around 87% of which appear only once. This specimen consisted of CD4+ or CD8+ T cells sorted from blood, obtained in a trial of the OX40 agonist ivuxolimab. These receptors were obtained from an adult with an advanced solid tumor such as melanoma, head and neck, liver or kidney cancer. CDR3s include the opening cysteine and the closing phenylalanine or tryptophan. Fields, in order: V gene, CDR3 length, clone size, D gene, J gene, CDR3 protein, CDR3 DNA. A D gene is named only where the DNA matches it firmly. Not every row has a clone size; where given, it reads once, few, many or a size class.

v_gene: TRBV7-8; len: 17; abundance: once; d_gene: -; j_gene: TRBJ1-6; CDR3aa: CASSPRRVGGDNSPLHF; CDR3nt: TGTGCCAGCAGCCCCCGTCGGGTTGGGGGCGATAATTCACCCCTCCACTTT
v_gene: TRBV29-1; len: 14; abundance: -; d_gene: -; j_gene: TRBJ2-5; CDR3aa: CSVPGPRVGETQYF; CDR3nt: TGCAGCGTGCCGGGACCCCGAGTGGGTGAGACCCAGTACTTC
v_gene: TRBV19; len: 15; abundance: -; d_gene: -; j_gene: TRBJ2-7; CDR3aa: CASQRGSGDSYEQYF; CDR3nt: TGTGCCAGCCAAAGGGGCTCGGGGGACTCCTACGAGCAGTACTTC
v_gene: TRBV6-1; len: 12; abundance: -; d_gene: -; j_gene: TRBJ2-7; CDR3aa: CASRNLVYEQYF; CDR3nt: TGTGCCAGCAGGAATCTGGTGTACGAGCAGTACTTC
v_gene: TRBV30; len: 13; abundance: -; d_gene: -; j_gene: TRBJ2-4; CDR3aa: CAWSRSSSRIQYF; CDR3nt: TGTGCCTGGAGTCGATCATCTAGCCGTATTCAGTACTTC
v_gene: TRBV2; len: 15; abundance: -; d_gene: -; j_gene: TRBJ1-5; CDR3aa: CASSLKTGTHQPQHF; CDR3nt: TGTGCCAGCAGTCTAAAGACAGGAACGCATCAGCCCCAGCATTTT
v_gene: TRBV7-3; len: 14; abundance: -; d_gene: -; j_gene: TRBJ2-3; CDR3aa: CASAGGGWLSTQYF; CDR3nt: TGTGCCAGCGCTGGGGGAGGTTGGCTCTCTACGCAGTATTTT
v_gene: TRBV15; len: 14; abundance: -; d_gene: TRBD1; j_gene: TRBJ1-3; CDR3aa: CATSIGTGGNTIYF; CDR3nt: TGTGCCACCAGCATTGGGACAGGGGGAAACACCATATATTTT
v_gene: TRBV18; len: 13; abundance: -; d_gene: -; j_gene: TRBJ1-5; CDR3aa: CASSREPNQPQHF; CDR3nt: TGTGCCAGCTCTAGGGAGCCCAATCAGCCCCAGCATTTT
v_gene: TRBV6-5; len: 14; abundance: -; d_gene: -; j_gene: TRBJ1-4; CDR3aa: CASSWRPRGEKLFF; CDR3nt: TGTGCCAGCAGTTGGCGGCCCCGGGGGGAAAAACTGTTTTTT
v_gene: TRBV6-6; len: 14; abundance: -; d_gene: -; j_gene: TRBJ2-3; CDR3aa: CASARGGPTDTQYF; CDR3nt: TGTGCCAGCGCGCGAGGCGGGCCCACAGATACGCAGTATTTT
v_gene: TRBV5-1; len: 14; abundance: -; d_gene: TRBD2; j_gene: TRBJ2-7; CDR3aa: CASSLLGGSYEQYF; CDR3nt: TGCGCCAGCAGCCTCCTGGGGGGGTCCTACGAGCAGTACTTC
v_gene: TRBV5-4; len: 15; abundance: -; d_gene: TRBD2; j_gene: TRBJ2-5; CDR3aa: CASSPFAGGWETQYF; CDR3nt: TGTGCCAGCAGCCCCTTCGCGGGGGGCTGGGAGACCCAGTACTTC
v_gene: TRBV19; len: 16; abundance: once; d_gene: TRBD2; j_gene: TRBJ2-2; CDR3aa: CASSRGLAGGAGELFF; CDR3nt: TGTGCCAGTAGTAGGGGACTAGCGGGAGGGGCCGGGGAGCTGTTTTTT
v_gene: TRBV25-1; len: 14; abundance: -; d_gene: -; j_gene: TRBJ2-7; CDR3aa: CASSDTRDSYEQYF; CDR3nt: TGTGCCAGCAGTGATACACGGGACTCCTACGAGCAGTACTTC
v_gene: TRBV5-1; len: 15; abundance: -; d_gene: TRBD1; j_gene: TRBJ2-2; CDR3aa: CASSLQGDWAGELFF; CDR3nt: TGCGCCAGCAGCTTACAGGGGGATTGGGCCGGGGAGCTGTTTTTT
v_gene: TRBV27; len: 14; abundance: -; d_gene: -; j_gene: TRBJ1-6; CDR3aa: CASGPRADVSPLHF; CDR3nt: TGTGCCAGCGGTCCGAGGGCCGACGTCTCACCCCTCCACTTT
v_gene: TRBV29-1; len: 11; abundance: -; d_gene: -; j_gene: TRBJ2-2; CDR3aa: CSVGGTGELFF; CDR3nt: TGCAGCGTTGGGGGTACCGGGGAGCTGTTTTTT
v_gene: TRBV10-3; len: 12; abundance: -; d_gene: -; j_gene: TRBJ2-1; CDR3aa: CAIRRLGNEQFF; CDR3nt: TGTGCCATCAGGAGACTAGGCAATGAGCAGTTCTTC
v_gene: TRBV10-3; len: 13; abundance: -; d_gene: -; j_gene: TRBJ2-3; CDR3aa: CAISPLGADTQYF; CDR3nt: TGTGCCATCAGCCCTCTAGGCGCAGATACGCAGTATTTT
v_gene: TRBV7-9; len: 14; abundance: once; d_gene: -; j_gene: TRBJ2-1; CDR3aa: CASRGITSYNEQFF; CDR3nt: TGTGCCAGCAGGGGAATAACATCCTACAATGAGCAGTTCTTC
v_gene: TRBV14; len: 15; abundance: -; d_gene: TRBD2; j_gene: TRBJ2-3; CDR3aa: CASSQVGGATDTQYF; CDR3nt: TGTGCCAGCAGCCAAGTCGGGGGGGCAACAGATACGCAGTATTTT
v_gene: TRBV6-1; len: 12; abundance: -; d_gene: -; j_gene: TRBJ2-2; CDR3aa: CASRSFSGELFF; CDR3nt: TGTGCCAGCAGAAGTTTTTCCGGGGAGCTGTTTTTT
v_gene: TRBV27; len: 17; abundance: once; d_gene: TRBD1; j_gene: TRBJ2-1; CDR3aa: CASSFTQTGFRYNEQFF; CDR3nt: TGTGCCAGCAGTTTTACCCAGACAGGGTTTCGGTACAATGAGCAGTTCTTC
v_gene: TRBV7-9; len: 15; abundance: once; d_gene: -; j_gene: TRBJ1-4; CDR3aa: CASSLGRAGGEKLFF; CDR3nt: TGTGCCAGCAGCTTAGGTAGGGCTGGAGGGGAAAAACTGTTTTTT
v_gene: TRBV29-1; len: 13; abundance: few; d_gene: TRBD1; j_gene: TRBJ1-2; CDR3aa: CSVRTGGNYGYTF; CDR3nt: TGCAGCGTTCGGACAGGGGGCAACTATGGCTACACCTTC
v_gene: TRBV10-1; len: 14; abundance: once; d_gene: TRBD2; j_gene: TRBJ2-7; CDR3aa: CASSDLAGVGEQYF; CDR3nt: TGCGCCAGCAGTGACCTAGCGGGAGTTGGCGAGCAGTACTTC
v_gene: TRBV5-1; len: 17; abundance: -; d_gene: TRBD1; j_gene: TRBJ1-1; CDR3aa: CASSPRTGHRGNTEAFF; CDR3nt: TGCGCCAGCAGCCCAAGGACAGGCCACAGGGGGAACACTGAAGCTTTCTTT
v_gene: TRBV5-1; len: 16; abundance: -; d_gene: TRBD1; j_gene: TRBJ1-2; CDR3aa: CASSLALGQANYGYTF; CDR3nt: TGCGCCAGCAGCTTGGCCTTGGGACAGGCTAACTATGGCTACACCTTC
v_gene: TRBV5-1; len: 15; abundance: -; d_gene: -; j_gene: TRBJ2-7; CDR3aa: CASSLGGVPSGEQYF; CDR3nt: TGCGCCAGCAGCTTGGGAGGTGTCCCCTCTGGCGAGCAGTACTTC
v_gene: TRBV5-8; len: 15; abundance: -; d_gene: -; j_gene: TRBJ2-7; CDR3aa: CASSLSLGFSYEQYF; CDR3nt: TGTGCCAGCAGCCTCTCCCTGGGGTTCTCCTACGAGCAGTACTTC
v_gene: TRBV27; len: 22; abundance: -; d_gene: TRBD2; j_gene: TRBJ2-1; CDR3aa: CASRSLVLSSGTSGRFYNEQFF; CDR3nt: TGTGCCAGCAGATCGTTGGTTCTATCCTCCGGGACTAGCGGGAGATTTTACAATGAGCAGTTCTTC
v_gene: TRBV19; len: 16; abundance: -; d_gene: TRBD1; j_gene: TRBJ1-6; CDR3aa: CASSPRQGVLNSPLHF; CDR3nt: TGTGCCAGTAGTCCCCGACAGGGGGTCTTGAATTCACCCCTCCACTTT
v_gene: TRBV14; len: 12; abundance: -; d_gene: -; j_gene: TRBJ1-2; CDR3aa: CASSLEVGGYTF; CDR3nt: TGTGCCAGCAGCCTAGAGGTGGGAGGCTACACCTTC
v_gene: TRBV5-1; len: 14; abundance: -; d_gene: TRBD2; j_gene: TRBJ2-1; CDR3aa: CASSLSGGFNEQFF; CDR3nt: TGCGCCAGCAGCTTGAGCGGGGGGTTCAATGAGCAGTTCTTC
v_gene: TRBV19; len: 15; abundance: -; d_gene: TRBD1; j_gene: TRBJ1-5; CDR3aa: CASSMWTGSNQPQHF; CDR3nt: TGTGCCAGTAGTATGTGGACAGGGAGCAATCAGCCCCAGCATTTT
v_gene: TRBV21-1; len: 11; abundance: -; d_gene: -; j_gene: TRBJ2-1; CDR3aa: CASSSPRQWFF; CDR3nt: TGTGCCAGCAGCAGTCCAAGACAGTGGTTCTTC
v_gene: TRBV28; len: 13; abundance: -; d_gene: -; j_gene: TRBJ2-7; CDR3aa: CASSRIRRNEQYF; CDR3nt: TGTGCCAGCAGCCGGATTCGCCGCAACGAGCAGTACTTC
v_gene: TRBV5-1; len: 13; abundance: -; d_gene: TRBD1; j_gene: TRBJ2-1; CDR3aa: CASSPDRVGEQFF; CDR3nt: TGCGCCAGCAGCCCCGACAGGGTGGGTGAGCAGTTCTTC
v_gene: TRBV5-4; len: 15; abundance: -; d_gene: TRBD1; j_gene: TRBJ1-1; CDR3aa: CASSHRTGENTEAFF; CDR3nt: TGTGCCAGCAGCCATCGGACAGGGGAGAACACTGAAGCTTTCTTT
v_gene: TRBV14; len: 14; abundance: -; d_gene: -; j_gene: TRBJ2-1; CDR3aa: CASSQALGRGEQFF; CDR3nt: TGTGCCAGCAGCCAAGCACTGGGACGGGGTGAGCAGTTCTTC
v_gene: TRBV9; len: 17; abundance: -; d_gene: TRBD2; j_gene: TRBJ2-1; CDR3aa: CASSVDRLAGDFDEQFF; CDR3nt: TGTGCCAGCAGCGTAGATAGACTAGCGGGAGACTTTGATGAGCAGTTCTTC
v_gene: TRBV5-1; len: 14; abundance: -; d_gene: -; j_gene: TRBJ2-7; CDR3aa: CASSLDTGNYEQYF; CDR3nt: TGCGCCAGCAGCTTGGATACAGGCAACTACGAGCAGTACTTC
v_gene: TRBV27; len: 15; abundance: once; d_gene: -; j_gene: TRBJ2-6; CDR3aa: CASSPRETKANVLTF; CDR3nt: TGTGCCAGCAGCCCCCGGGAAACCAAGGCCAACGTCCTGACTTTC
v_gene: TRBV7-2; len: 12; abundance: -; d_gene: -; j_gene: TRBJ2-7; CDR3aa: CASSFNSGEQYF; CDR3nt: TGTGCCAGCAGCTTCAATTCAGGAGAGCAGTACTTC
v_gene: TRBV19; len: 15; abundance: -; d_gene: -; j_gene: TRBJ1-3; CDR3aa: CASSIGAFSGNTIYF; CDR3nt: TGTGCCAGTAGTATAGGGGCGTTCTCTGGAAACACCATATATTTT
v_gene: TRBV27; len: 13; abundance: -; d_gene: TRBD1; j_gene: TRBJ1-4; CDR3aa: CASSGTVGEKLFF; CDR3nt: TGTGCCAGCAGTGGGACAGTCGGGGAAAAACTGTTTTTT
v_gene: TRBV11-2; len: 14; abundance: -; d_gene: -; j_gene: TRBJ1-3; CDR3aa: CASSFRDSGNTIYF; CDR3nt: TGTGCCAGCAGCTTTAGGGACTCTGGAAACACCATATATTTT
v_gene: TRBV5-3; len: 20; abundance: -; d_gene: -; j_gene: TRBJ1-2; CDR3aa: CARSLRLKHRKKTRNYGYTF; CDR3nt: TGTGCCAGAAGCCTCCGGTTAAAACATCGGAAAAAAACTAGGAACTATGGCTACACCTTC
v_gene: TRBV7-2; len: 15; abundance: -; d_gene: -; j_gene: TRBJ1-5; CDR3aa: CASSLDGNSNQPQHF; CDR3nt: TGTGCCAGCAGCTTGGACGGTAATAGCAATCAGCCCCAGCATTTT
v_gene: TRBV5-5; len: 15; abundance: -; d_gene: -; j_gene: TRBJ2-4; CDR3aa: CASSLTDRGAGIQYF; CDR3nt: TGTGCCAGCAGCTTGACGGACCGGGGGGCGGGCATTCAGTACTTC
v_gene: TRBV4-2; len: 17; abundance: -; d_gene: TRBD2; j_gene: TRBJ2-1; CDR3aa: CASSHYRAGGPSNEQFF; CDR3nt: TGTGCCAGCAGCCATTACCGAGCGGGGGGCCCCTCCAATGAGCAGTTCTTC
v_gene: TRBV15; len: 17; abundance: -; d_gene: -; j_gene: TRBJ1-3; CDR3aa: CATSRDTETVTGNTIYF; CDR3nt: TGTGCCACCAGCAGAGATACGGAGACAGTCACTGGAAACACCATATATTTT
v_gene: TRBV7-9; len: 14; abundance: -; d_gene: -; j_gene: TRBJ1-1; CDR3aa: CASSLFGGTNEAFF; CDR3nt: TGTGCCAGCAGCCTTTTCGGGGGAACCAACGAAGCTTTCTTT
v_gene: TRBV10-3; len: 15; abundance: -; d_gene: TRBD2; j_gene: TRBJ2-1; CDR3aa: CATLAGGTGNNEQFF; CDR3nt: TGTGCCACTCTGGCGGGAGGAACCGGCAACAATGAGCAGTTCTTC
v_gene: TRBV12-1; len: 16; abundance: -; d_gene: -; j_gene: TRBJ2-4; CDR3aa: CASSLRGLDDKNIQYF; CDR3nt: TGTGCCAGCAGCTTACGGGGGCTTGACGACAAAAACATTCAGTACTTC
v_gene: TRBV19; len: 15; abundance: -; d_gene: -; j_gene: TRBJ2-1; CDR3aa: CASSIRGAAYNEQFF; CDR3nt: TGTGCCAGTAGTATTAGGGGAGCTGCCTACAATGAGCAGTTCTTC
v_gene: TRBV19; len: 15; abundance: -; d_gene: -; j_gene: TRBJ2-3; CDR3aa: CASSKDISSTDTQYF; CDR3nt: TGTGCCAGTTCAAAGGACATTTCTAGCACAGATACGCAGTATTTT